This TCR beta chain comes out of a study of T cell responses to AZD1222 COVID-19 vaccine. Using immunoSEQ multiplex PCR, the repertoire was profiled, and TCRdb retains in-frame clones only, with some absent. The sample lists about 150,000 clones, about nine tenths occurring once. The sequencing used peripheral blood, collected on day 0 of AZD1222 vaccination. The receptor was derived from an adult in good health.

CDR3 sequence: CASSPQGYQPQHF. CDR3 DNA: TGTGCCAGCAGTCCACAGGGTTATCAGCCCCAGCATTTT. V is TRBV6-5 and J is TRBJ1-5, with D perhaps matching TRBD1 (6 bases). The CDR3 is 13 residues long. CDR1 and CDR2 (germline): MNHEY, SVGAGI. Trimming took 5 bases from V and 5 from J, leaving 10 bases between them.